A single sample is the source of the 27 T cell receptor beta chains below, sequenced in a study of blood T cell repertoires in COVID-19. Using immunoSEQ multiplex PCR, the repertoire was profiled, and TCRdb retains in-frame clones only, with some absent. The sample records 200,000 or so clones, approximately 80% being singletons. Sequenced material: PBMCs or T cells enriched from blood (not recorded which). All receptors derive from a woman aged 40 to 50 with acute COVID-19.

J is TRBJ2-7 and V is TRBV30; 8 bases are shared with TRBD2. Germline V gene sequence: CDR1 GTSNPN, CDR2 SVGIG (reference sequence). The CDR3 covers 14 residues. The J segment lost 7 bases and the V segment lost 1 base, leaving 9 bases of the junction unmatched. CDR3 residues: CAWSGFSGKNEQYF. The CDR3 DNA follows: TGTGCCTGGAGTGGATTTAGCGGGAAGAATGAGCAGTACTTC.

This chain connects TRBV11-3 to TRBJ2-2; 14 bases fit TRBD2. The V gene end was trimmed by 5 bases and the J gene end by 7 bases; junction bases not matched to a gene: 6. This CDR3 contains 16 residues. The germline CDR1 and CDR2 sequences are SGHNT and YENEEA. The CDR3, as DNA: TGTGCCAGCAGCCCAGGGACTAGCGGGAGAAACGGGGAGCTGTTTTTT. Translation: CASSPGTSGRNGELFF.

The chain joins TRBV5-1 to TRBJ2-5; TRBD1 matches at 8 bases. V gave up 5 bases and J gave up 4 bases; unmatched junction bases: 10. The CDR3 spans 15 residues. CDR1 SGHRS and CDR2 YFSETQ come from the germline V gene. CDR3 loop: CASSSVTGAGETQYF. The DNA of the CDR3 is TGCGCCAGCAGTTCAGTGACAGGGGCCGGAGAGACCCAGTACTTC.

The chain is built from TRBV2 and TRBJ2-5; no clear D gene. Between the trimmed V and J ends, which lost 4 bases and 3 bases, there was a span of 3 bases. Germline CDR1 and CDR2: SNHLY and FYNNEI. This CDR3 has 11 amino acids. The CDR3 DNA reads TGTGCCAGCAGTGTCGAAGAGACCCAGTACTTC. It codes for CASSVEETQYF.

The chain links TRBV19 to TRBJ1-1, with unresolved D. Germline V gives CDR1 LNHDA, CDR2 SQIVND (reference sequence). CDR3 length: 15 amino acids. V was cut by 2 bases and J by 4 bases, with 14 bases left in between. This chain's CDR3 is CASSIQPQPGTEAFF. CDR3 nucleotide sequence: TGTGCCAGTAGTATACAGCCACAACCGGGCACTGAAGCTTTCTTT.

The count of this clone is one. The chain joins TRBV11-3 to TRBJ2-2; D gene ambiguous. The CDR3 is 13 residues long. Deletions cut 1 base from V and 5 bases from J, with 5 bases between. The V gene's germline CDR1 is SGHNT and CDR2 YENEEA. The CDR3: CASSLVATGELFF. CDR3 DNA sequence: TGTGCCAGCAGCTTAGTGGCAACCGGGGAGCTGTTTTTT.

V gene TRBV5-4 combines with J gene TRBJ1-2, with D possibly TRBD1 on 6 matching bases. CDR1 SGHNT and CDR2 YYREEE come from the germline V gene (reference sequence). V shed 4 bases and J shed 4 bases, with 20 bases lying between them. The CDR3 sequence is 16 residues long. The CDR3 here is CASSQPGDFVGYGYTF. The DNA of the CDR3 is TGTGCCAGCAGCCAACCAGGGGATTTCGTCGGCTATGGCTACACCTTC.

The chain employs TRBV5-8 and TRBJ2-3; possibly TRBD1 for D (7 bases). In germline, CDR1 is SGHTS, CDR2 YDEGEE. This CDR3 contains 15 residues. Trimming stripped 2 bases from V and 3 bases from J, with 13 bases between. In nucleotides, the CDR3 is TGTGCCAGCAGCTTAAGACAGGGAGGAACAGATACGCAGTATTTT. This encodes CASSLRQGGTDTQYF.

V usage is TRBV25-1 and J usage is TRBJ1-4; D possibly corresponds to TRBD1 (5 bases). CDR1 and CDR2 from the germline V gene are MGHDK and SYGVNS. CDR3 length: 16 amino acids. V dropped 3 bases and J dropped 0 bases, with 11 bases sitting between them. The chain's CDR3 is CASSDRVDATNEKLFF. The DNA of the CDR3 is TGTGCCAGCAGTGACAGGGTCGATGCAACTAATGAAAAACTGTTTTTT.

The chain recombines TRBV5-1 with TRBJ1-4; D is perhaps TRBD1 (6 bases). Germline loops: CDR1 SGHRS, CDR2 YFSETQ. This CDR3 region has 15 residues. With 5 bases removed from V and 8 bases from J, the gap between germline ends came to 19 bases. The CDR3 region is CASRNDTGYNEKLFF. The DNA for the CDR3 is TGCGCCAGCAGAAATGACACAGGGTACAACGAAAAACTGTTTTTT.

J is TRBJ1-6 and V is TRBV18; D call uncertain. Germline assignment: CDR1 KGHSH and CDR2 LQKENI. The CDR3 runs 17 residues. V lost 2 bases and J lost 6, with 17 bases in between. The CDR3: CASSPSQRGFSNSPLHF. CDR3 nucleotides: TGTGCCAGCTCACCAAGTCAGCGAGGGTTCAGTAATTCACCCCTCCACTTT.

This rearrangement joins TRBV15 to TRBJ2-2; TRBD2 matches 9 bases. The CDR3 totals 16 residues. V lost 3 bases, J lost 1 base, and 3 bases stayed unmatched. Per the germline V gene, CDR1 is LNHNV and CDR2 is YYDKDF (reference sequence). The CDR3 DNA sequence: TGTGCCACCAGCAGCCCTAGCGGGGTGAACACCGGGGAGCTGTTTTTT. Translating gives CATSSPSGVNTGELFF.

This chain connects TRBV29-1 to TRBJ1-2; D remains unclear. CDR1 is SQVTM and CDR2 is ANQGSEA in the germline V gene. V lost 3 bases, J lost 4 bases, and 9 bases lay in between. The length of the CDR3 is 12 residues. The CDR3 nucleotides read TGCAGCGTTGATTTGGGCAGCTATGGCTACACCTTC. This gives the protein CSVDLGSYGYTF. The entire variable domain, with the rest obtained from reference TRBV29-1 and TRBJ1-2, is as follows: SAVISQKPSRDICQRGTSLTIQCQVDSQVTMMFWYRQQPGQSLTLIATANQGSEATYESGFVIDKFPISRPNLTFSTLTVSNMSPEDSSIYLCSVDLGSYGYTFGSGTRLTVV.

CDR3: CATSEAGGQDPNEQFF. The CDR3 region has the DNA TGTGCCACCAGTGAAGCGGGGGGGCAGGACCCTAATGAGCAGTTCTTC. The V gene is TRBV24-1, the J gene TRBJ2-1, with 10 positions matching TRBD2. Germline CDR1 and CDR2: KGHDR and SFDVKD. The J segment lost 7 bases and the V segment lost 4 bases, leaving 9 bases of the junction unmatched. The CDR3 is 16 residues long.

The chain carries TRBV3-1 (or the pseudogene TRBV3-2) and TRBJ2-2, with D maybe TRBD1 (6 bases). Per the germline V gene, CDR1 is LGHDT and CDR2 is YNNKEL (reference sequence). Trimming took 6 bases from V and 7 from J, leaving 15 bases between them. CDR3 length equals 14 residues. The CDR3 sequence: CASRDNRVGGELFF. CDR3 nucleotide sequence: TGTGCCAGCAGGGATAACAGGGTTGGCGGGGAGCTGTTTTTT.

The V and J genes are TRBV28 and TRBJ2-7; 11 bases are a match to TRBD1. V lost 1 base and J lost 2; bases outside the gene matches: 13. CDR3 length: 19 residues. Germline assignment: CDR1 MDHEN and CDR2 SYDVKM. The CDR3 spells CASSLLIGLLGQGAYEQYF. The CDR3 DNA reads TGTGCCAGCAGTTTATTGATCGGGTTGTTGGGACAGGGGGCCTACGAGCAGTACTTC.

The chain uses TRBV9 and TRBJ2-3; TRBD2 matches 7 bases. J lost 1 base, V lost 0 bases, and 5 bases had no gene match. Germline V gives CDR1 SGDLS, CDR2 YYNGEE. The CDR3 covers 16 residues. The CDR3 nucleotides are TGTGCCAGCAGCGTAGCTCCCCTAGCGGGCACAGATACGCAGTATTTT. This codes for CASSVAPLAGTDTQYF.

The chain links TRBV12-2 to TRBJ1-6. TRBV12-2 is a documented pseudogene. CDR3 length: 16 amino acids. CDR3 in amino acids: CAQNTGGSSYNSPLHF. The CDR3 coding sequence is TGTGCACAAAACACGGGGGGGTCGTCCTATAATTCACCCCTCCACTTT.

The rearrangement joins TRBV5-4 to TRBJ2-5; 7 nucleotides line up with TRBD2. The CDR3 runs 17 residues. The germline V gene encodes CDR1 SGHNT and CDR2 YYREEE (reference sequence). The V gene end was trimmed by 5 bases and the J gene end by 7 bases; junction bases not matched to a gene: 20. As DNA, the CDR3 is TGTGCCAGCAGACCCGGGGTAGCGGGCACAGCCGTTGGGACCCAGTACTTC. Protein sequence: CASRPGVAGTAVGTQYF.

The chain recombines TRBV6-5 with TRBJ1-2; possible D gene TRBD1, 5 bases. In germline, CDR1 is MNHEY, CDR2 SVGAGI. This CDR3 comprises 16 residues. V lost 0 bases and J lost 3, with 14 bases in between. This chain's CDR3 is CASSYSAGRPDYGYTF. The CDR3 DNA follows: TGTGCCAGCAGTTACTCGGCGGGACGGCCGGACTATGGCTACACCTTC.

This clone has a single count. The V gene is TRBV19, the J gene TRBJ2-4; 10 bases fit TRBD1. CDR3 length equals 14 residues. The V and J ends lost 7 bases and 6 bases, in that order; junction bases with no gene match: 6. Germline V gene data show CDR1 as LNHDA and CDR2 as SQIVND (reference sequence). The CDR3 DNA is TGTGCCAGTACCTCACGACAGGGGGCAAACATTCAGTACTTC. It translates to CASTSRQGANIQYF.

V is TRBV30 and J is TRBJ1-4; D might be TRBD1 (5 bases). V gave up 8 bases and J gave up 7 bases, with 20 bases separating them. The CDR3 covers 14 residues. Germline V CDR1 and CDR2: GTSNPN, SVGIG (reference sequence). The CDR3: CARSEGAVGEKLFF. CDR3 nucleotide sequence: TGTGCCAGAAGTGAAGGGGCGGTTGGTGAAAAACTGTTTTTT. Together with reference TRBV30 and TRBJ1-4, the CDR3 gives the full variable domain: SQTIHQWPATLVQPVGSPLSLECTVEGTSNPNLYWYRQAAGRGLQLLFYSVGIGQISSEVPQNLSASRPQDRQFILSSKKLLLSDSGFYLCARSEGAVGEKLFFGSGTQLSVL.

In DNA form, the CDR3 reads TGTGCCAGCCAAAGGAGGGGGCCCACAGATACGCAGTATTTT. Protein product: CASQRRGPTDTQYF. The chain uses TRBV19 and TRBJ2-3, with a tentative D call TRBD1 (7 bases). This CDR3 spans 14 amino acids. Trimming took 9 bases from V and 2 from J, leaving 15 bases between them. Germline CDR1 and CDR2: LNHDA and SQIVND (reference sequence).

This clone showed up just once. This rearrangement joins TRBV7-9 to TRBJ1-1; D may be TRBD1 (5 bases). CDR3 length: 15 residues. V gave up 7 bases and J gave up 2 bases, with 17 bases separating them. The germline V gene has CDR1 SEHNR and CDR2 FQNEAQ (reference sequence). The CDR3 nucleotides read TGTGCCAGCACCCGCCATTCGGGGGGTAACACTGAAGCTTTCTTT. As protein: CASTRHSGGNTEAFF.

The chain uses TRBV11-3 and TRBJ2-3, with 12 nucleotides matching TRBD2. The CDR3 covers 16 residues. V lost 5 bases and J lost 5; bases outside the gene matches: 8. Germline V gives CDR1 SGHNT, CDR2 YENEEA. The CDR3 is CASSARLAGALDTQYF. CDR3 DNA: TGTGCCAGCAGCGCGCGACTAGCGGGAGCTCTAGATACGCAGTATTTT.

The chain uses TRBV19 and TRBJ1-2; 7 nucleotides align to TRBD1. The V segment lost 4 bases and the J segment 5 bases; nucleotides outside the gene matches: 10. Germline CDR1 is LNHDA and CDR2 is SQIVND (reference sequence). The CDR3 sequence is 15 residues long. CDR3 loop: CASSRSRDRTYGYTF. The CDR3 DNA sequence: TGTGCCAGTAGTAGATCCCGGGACAGAACGTATGGCTACACCTTC.

The gene calls are TRBV12-3 or TRBV12-4 and TRBJ1-1, with a possible D match to TRBD1 (5 bases). CDR3 size: 13 residues. The V end was cut by 6 bases, the J end by 5 bases, with 13 bases between. DNA of the CDR3: TGTGCCAGCAGCCGTGGGGGGGATACTGAAGCTTTCTTT. Its translation: CASSRGGDTEAFF.